This TCR beta chain emerged from a study of blood T cells in healthy people across ages. General observations from the study: Expanded clonotype changes were possibly confounded by unknown donor CMV status.

Combining a sample-barcoded 5' primer with a J-beta primer mix, a second PCR ran for about 7 to 11 cycles. Each cDNA molecule, via a template-switch adaptor with 12 random nucleotides, was tagged. TCRdb reprocessed the 5' RACE reads via MiXCR and lists one record per CDR3 protein. Here the sample spans 650,000 or so distinct CDR3 sequences, about 50% being singletons. Notes on this clonotype: Its matching antigen is unknown.

Sample: blood. The TCR was taken from an elderly woman in good health.

The CDR3 DNA is TGCAGTGCTAGAGATCTCTCCAAAAACATTCAGTACTTC. Translation gives CSARDLSKNIQYF. V is TRBV20-1 and J is TRBJ2-4; no definite D call. This CDR3 is built from 13 residues. V lost 0 bases, J lost 2 bases, and 5 bases lay in between. Germline V lookup: CDR1 DFQATT, CDR2 SNEGSKA (reference sequence).